This T cell receptor beta chain was observed in a study of hypomethylating agent response in myelodysplastic syndrome. Study-wide results and caveats: Whether shared GLIPH2 clusters recognize novel MDS antigens was not confirmed.

Assay: immunoSEQ multiplex PCR; the TCRdb copy retains only in-frame clones and omits some. In the table there are 3,700 or so clones, roughly four fifths of which are singletons. CDR3 length equals 14 residues. V gave up 1 base and J gave up 2 bases; unmatched junction bases: 1. Germline V gene data show CDR1 as GTSNPN and CDR2 as SVGIG (reference sequence). For this clone: The antigen is not known.

This TCR was sampled from a human donor with myelodysplastic syndrome. The gene calls are TRBV30 and TRBJ2-2; 7 bases map to TRBD2. The starting material was bone marrow, obtained before or after starting hypomethylating agent treatment for myelodysplastic syndrome (not recorded which). CDR3 in amino acids: CAWSEGLNTGELFF. The CDR3 region has the DNA TGTGCCTGGAGTGAGGGACTAAACACCGGGGAGCTGTTTTTT.